This record looks at one T cell receptor (beta chain) sequence and its context. This clone was found a few times. It has no known antigen specificity. Qualities for individual bases were not recorded, and no much larger clone is one base off. Each donor gave one peripheral blood draw, around 0.12 L on average, collected into heparinised tubes. Using a panel that included CD45RO, CCR7, CD25, CD127, CD95 and CD27, naive, central memory, regulatory and stem cell-like memory CD4+ T cells were sorted on a BD FACSAria II. A purity above 98% was achieved for all sorted populations. PBMCs were isolated right away by Lymphoprep density gradient centrifugation and were stained directly, without culture. So that batch effects would be minimized, each experiment stained and sorted samples in pairs, pairing one healthy donor with one patient. The source of the sample is a study of beta chain features in type 1 diabetes (dated by TCRdb to the late 2010s). In the study overall: Patients and healthy donors did not differ in mean age, gender distribution, total cell number or subset yield. A total of 100 million to 140 million sorted cells were examined across all samples, and the number of cells per subset was strongly correlated with RNA yield. In the study, recently diagnosed type 1 diabetes patients and matched healthy donors were compared on the TCRB repertoires of their sorted circulating CD4+ T cell subsets. Regulatory and stem cell-like memory subsets were obtained from only 8 patients and roughly eight healthy donors, while naive and central memory subsets were obtained from all 30 or so donors.

All of the isolated RNA was reverse transcribed with the High Capacity cDNA Reverse Transcription Kit, so expressed TCRB transcripts were sequenced. Deep immunoSEQ sequencing was applied to naive, central memory and regulatory T cell samples, giving an average of roughly 3.5 million total reads per sample. Sorted cells were lysed in RLT buffer, and RNA was extracted using DNase-treated RNeasy Micro or Mini kits according to cell number. Each cell subset was processed on its own to prevent cross-contamination, while patient and healthy donor samples were processed together. The immunoSEQ multiplex PCR was used to amplify TCRB sequences from cDNA, generating 87-bp fragments that spanned the CDR3 region. Amplicons were sequenced on the Illumina HiSeq platform. As for the authors' bioinformatics: Synthetic template baselines were used to correct PCR bias computationally, reads within Hamming distance 2 were collapsed together, and singletons that could not be merged were discarded. By aligning reads against IMGT, V, D and J genes, CDR3 length, and insertions or deletions at six rearrangement sites were assigned. Clonotype counts were normalized to sorted cell number within each subset before computing true diversity and Gini coefficients with the tcR R package. The overlap coefficient, calculated on TCRB nucleotide sequences, was used to quantify repertoire sharing. Imported from immuneACCESS, the table was reduced by TCRdb to in-frame sequences with V and J called. These copies leave out some clones; in studies compared against another copy, an unresolved V gene accounts for under half, and the cause of the remainder is not known. The V and J calls and clone size are taken from that table; D and trimming were inferred from the DNA. Here the sample has around 150,000 clones; 6.5% to 8.5% occur a single time. Around 0.56% of the sample goes to the ten largest clones.

The investigation overall reported the following: PCR may preferentially amplify shorter templates, but because patient and control samples were amplified and corrected together, any resulting skew would affect both groups equally. A moderate but significant shortening of TCRB CDR3 length was observed in type 1 diabetes patients in all four CD4+ subsets. The naive, central memory and regulatory TCRB repertoires appeared to resemble one another more closely among patients than among healthy donors. Because cDNA was sequenced instead of genomic DNA, highly expressing activated cells could be over-represented, though the groups showed no difference in activation or CD3 levels. Fewer insertions and more nucleotide deletions at VDJ recombination sites were observed in patients with type 1 diabetes, implying thymic rearrangement abnormalities. HLA sub-analyses involved small numbers of individuals, so any influence of HLA type on TCRB rearrangement remained unresolved.

The specimen was central memory CD4+ T cells from blood. The TCR sequence derives from a woman younger than 30 with type 1 diabetes.

The DNA reads as follows: TGTGCCTGGAATTGGCGGGATCTGCTCACCTTC. It encodes CAWNWRDLLTF. The V and J genes are TRBV30 and TRBJ1-2; there is no confident call for the D gene. Between the V and J ends, shortened by 4 bases and 13 bases respectively, the junction contains 16 bases. CDR1 is given as GTSNPN and CDR2 as SVGIG, both from the germline V gene (reference sequence). The CDR3 has 11 amino acids, counting the end cysteine and phenylalanine. This entry keeps only the CDR3 DNA: 33 bases, framed from base 1.